The 18 T cell receptor beta chains given below trace back to one sample, sequenced in a study of spatial heterogeneity in lung cancer. Via MiXCR, TCRdb re-called the 5' RACE reads, giving one row per CDR3 protein. The table shows 6,000 to 8,500 distinct CDR3 sequences, with 5.4% occurring only once. Time point specified: sample taken at primary tumor resection. Unsorted whole RNA from tumor, nontumor lung or frozen PBMC underwent sequencing. Sequencing was performed on normal lung tissue next to the tumor, taken at surgery. All receptors come from a female donor with early-stage non-small cell lung cancer.

Ten or more counts support this clonotype. The chain links TRBV28 to TRBJ2-4, with 11 bases that match TRBD2. V lost 3 bases and J lost 0; bases outside the gene matches: 7. From germline, CDR1 is MDHEN and CDR2 SYDVKM. The CDR3 is made up of 18 amino acids. CDR3 amino acids: CASSLPTSGVLAKNIQYF. CDR3 nucleotide sequence: TGTGCCAGCAGTTTGCCGACTAGCGGGGTCCTAGCCAAAAACATTCAGTACTTC.

Relative to its sample, this clonotype is medium-sized. CDR3 bases: TGTGCCAGCAGCCAAGGTTGGGGGCTTTACAATGAGCAGTTCTTC. It codes for CASSQGWGLYNEQFF. The rearrangement joins TRBV27 to TRBJ2-1; D may be TRBD1 (6 bases). CDR1 is MNHEY and CDR2 is SMNVEV in the germline V gene (reference sequence). Trimming left V 6 bases short and J 4 bases short, with 16 bases between. This CDR3 has 15 residues.

This clonotype is categorized as medium-sized. V is TRBV6-6 and J is TRBJ2-3; D is unclear. Germline V gene data show CDR1 as MNHNY and CDR2 as SVGAGI (reference sequence). V lost 4 bases, J lost 0 bases, and 8 bases lay in between. The CDR3 spans 14 residues. CDR3 coding DNA: TGTGCCAGCAGTTTCACACAGAGCACAGATACGCAGTATTTT. Its protein is CASSFTQSTDTQYF.

This clonotype rates as medium-sized (0.01 to 0.1%). The chain joins TRBV11-2 to TRBJ2-5; D is unresolved. The CDR3 has 13 residues. V dropped 3 bases and J dropped 5 bases, with 10 bases sitting between them. The germline gives CDR1 SGHAT, CDR2 FQNNGV. This CDR3 reads CASSLGFSETQYF. In DNA, the CDR3 is TGTGCCAGCAGCTTGGGCTTTAGCGAGACCCAGTACTTC.

This clonotype is categorized as medium-sized. The chain carries TRBV27 and TRBJ2-1; 9 bases are shared with TRBD2. The CDR3 sequence is 16 residues long. V lost 4 bases to trimming and J lost 2 bases; unmatched junction nucleotides: 6. Germline CDR1 reads MNHEY; CDR2 reads SMNVEV (reference sequence). Written as DNA, the CDR3 is TGTGCCAGCAGTTCTGAAAGCGGGAGGCCCTACAATGAGCAGTTCTTC. It translates to CASSSESGRPYNEQFF.

This clonotype was counted between two and nine times. The chain carries TRBV6-5 and TRBJ1-5; TRBD1 is a possible D gene (6 bases). The length of the CDR3 is 14 residues. Trimming removed 3 bases from V and 4 bases from J, with 10 bases in between. The germline CDR1 and CDR2 sequences are MNHEY and SVGAGI. The CDR3 DNA is TGTGCCAGCAGTTATGGGGGCAGGAATCAGCCCCAGCATTTT. The encoded protein is CASSYGGRNQPQHF.

The table lists this clonotype with many counts. The rearrangement links TRBV27 to TRBJ1-5; TRBD1 aligns across 7 bases. Per the germline V gene, CDR1 is MNHEY and CDR2 is SMNVEV (reference sequence). CDR3 length equals 14 residues. With V trimmed by 5 bases and J by 4 bases, 5 bases remained unmatched. The CDR3 coding sequence is TGTGCCAGCAGTGGACAGGCAACAAATCAGCCCCAGCATTTT. Translating it yields CASSGQATNQPQHF.

This clonotype came up many times. The rearrangement joins TRBV19 to TRBJ2-5; 10 bases line up with TRBD2. Germline V gene sequence: CDR1 LNHDA, CDR2 SQIVND (reference sequence). V lost 4 bases to trimming and J lost 4 bases; unmatched junction nucleotides: 3. The CDR3 runs to 14 residues. The CDR3 loop is CASSTRLAGETQYF. Written as DNA, the CDR3 is TGTGCCAGTAGTACACGACTAGCGGGAGAGACCCAGTACTTC.

In its sample, this clonotype was seen many times. This CDR3 reads CASSYQGNYGYTF. The CDR3 coding sequence is TGTGCCAGCAGTTACCAGGGTAACTATGGCTACACCTTC. The rearrangement joins TRBV6-2 or TRBV6-3 to TRBJ1-2, with a weak D call TRBD1 (5 bases). Germline CDR1 and CDR2: MNHEY and SVGEGT. The CDR3 has 13 residues. Trimming removed 2 bases at V and 1 base at J, with 5 bases between.

The chain links TRBV4-3 to TRBJ1-3; 7 nucleotides align to TRBD1. The CDR3 is 15 residues long. The V gene's germline CDR1 is LGHNA and CDR2 YSLEER. V lost 0 bases, J lost 5 bases, and 4 bases stayed unmatched. The CDR3 DNA is TGCGCCAGCAGCCAAGACGTGGACAGGAGAAACACCATATATTTT. Protein: CASSQDVDRRNTIYF.

This clonotype is termed medium-sized. The chain recombines TRBV20-1 with TRBJ2-1; no reliable D call. V lost 1 base and J 2 bases, leaving 12 bases between the germline ends. The CDR3 covers 15 residues. CDR1 DFQATT and CDR2 SNEGSKA come from the germline V gene (reference sequence). CDR3 region: CSARGVGRTYNEQFF. CDR3 DNA sequence: TGCAGTGCTAGAGGGGTCGGGCGGACCTACAATGAGCAGTTCTTC.

This clonotype qualifies as medium-sized. This chain links TRBV29-1 with TRBJ2-7; TRBD1 matches 7 bases. Germline V CDR1 and CDR2: SQVTM, ANQGSEA. The CDR3 sequence is 12 residues long. V was pared by 2 bases and J by 3 bases, with 1 base of the junction left unmatched. This chain's CDR3 is CSVEQGDYEQYF. The CDR3 region has the DNA TGCAGCGTTGAACAGGGGGACTACGAGCAGTACTTC.

CDR3 bases: TGTGCCAGCAGCTTGTATCAGTTGAACACTGAAGCTTTCTTT. It codes for CASSLYQLNTEAFF. V usage is TRBV5-5 and J usage is TRBJ1-1; no clear D. The V and J ends lost 1 base and 0 bases respectively, with 7 bases between them. The CDR3 runs to 14 residues. Germline assignment: CDR1 SGHKS and CDR2 YYEKEE (reference sequence).

This clonotype was seen repeatedly, ten times or more. This chain links TRBV7-9 with TRBJ2-6, with 8 bases aligning to TRBD1. The CDR3 sequence is 18 residues long. The germline V gene has CDR1 SEHNR and CDR2 FQNEAQ (reference sequence). V trimming: 1 base; J trimming: 0 bases; junction bases outside the gene matches: 5. The CDR3 DNA reads as TGTGCCAGCAGCTTAGTCGACAGGGGAAGCTCTGGGGCCAACGTCCTGACTTTC. Translated: CASSLVDRGSSGANVLTF.

In this sample, this clonotype turned up a few times. J is TRBJ2-2 and V is TRBV7-2; 8 positions agree with TRBD2. This CDR3 has 14 amino acids. Germline V CDR1 and CDR2: SGHTA, FQGNSA. V was pared by 3 bases and J by 6 bases, with 3 bases of the junction left unmatched. The CDR3 reads CASSFGLAAGELFF. The CDR3 coding sequence is TGTGCCAGCAGCTTTGGACTAGCTGCCGGGGAGCTGTTTTTT.

This clonotype was seen repeatedly, ten times or more. This chain's CDR3 is CAISGGVSSTDTQYF. The DNA for the CDR3 is TGTGCCATCAGTGGTGGGGTGAGCTCCACAGATACGCAGTATTTT. The rearrangement links TRBV10-3 to TRBJ2-3; D remains unclear. The CDR3 is made up of 15 amino acids. Between the trimmed V and J ends, which lost 4 bases and 2 bases, there was a span of 13 bases. Germline CDR1 is ENHRY and CDR2 is SYGVKD.

The chain carries TRBV19 and TRBJ1-6; 7 nucleotides line up with TRBD1. CDR3 length: 16 residues. The germline V gene encodes CDR1 LNHDA and CDR2 SQIVND (reference sequence). Trimming took 5 bases from V and 6 from J; bases not matched to a gene: 10. The CDR3 DNA reads TGTGCCAGTAGTCTACAGACAGGGTGGGGTAATTCACCCCTCCACTTT. Protein sequence: CASSLQTGWGNSPLHF.

This clonotype appeared many times. The gene calls are TRBV14 and TRBJ1-1, with D uncertain. Per the germline V gene, CDR1 is SGHDN and CDR2 is FVKESK. With 1 base removed from V and 6 bases from J, the gap between germline ends came to 9 bases. This CDR3 region has 13 residues. This chain's CDR3 is CASSQVSSAEAFF. The DNA of the CDR3 is TGTGCCAGCAGCCAAGTATCGTCAGCTGAAGCTTTCTTT.